The 21 T cell receptor beta chains reported below all come from one sample, sequenced in a study of shared clonotypes between healthy human individuals. The naive CD8 subset, CD45RO-negative cells positively selected for CCR7, excluded terminally differentiated effector memory CD45RA+ cells. Some clones are missing from TCRdb's copy, which holds only in-frame ones; the method was immunoSEQ multiplex PCR. The table has some 630,000 clones, approximately 96% seen once. Specimen: naive CD8+ T cells sorted from blood. These receptors all stem from a woman aged 25 to 39 in good health.

This clone was seen just once. The chain carries TRBV29-1 and TRBJ1-2; D not resolved. Germline CDR1 reads SQVTM; CDR2 reads ANQGSEA. Trimming shortened V by 0 bases and J by 8 bases, and 1 base separated the two germline ends. This CDR3 comprises 9 residues. DNA of the CDR3: TGCAGCGTTGAAGAAGGCTACACCTTC. This sequence encodes CSVEEGYTF.

The chain employs TRBV11-3 and TRBJ2-3; D is undetermined. Trimming removed 1 base from V and 1 base from J, with 3 bases in between. The CDR3 has 13 residues. Germline lookup yields CDR1 SGHNT and CDR2 YENEEA. CDR3 DNA: TGTGCCAGCAGCTTAGGGGGCACAGATACGCAGTATTTT. Its protein is CASSLGGTDTQYF.

V usage is TRBV4-2 and J usage is TRBJ1-1; D gene unclear. Germline V lookup: CDR1 LGHNA, CDR2 YNFKEQ. The CDR3 contains 15 residues. The V gene lost 4 bases and the J gene lost 6 bases, with 18 bases spanning the gap. Here the CDR3 reads CASSRDTIGVAEAFF. The CDR3, as DNA: TGTGCCAGCAGCCGAGATACTATCGGGGTCGCTGAAGCTTTCTTT.

The chain joins TRBV23-1 to TRBJ2-1; no clear D. TRBV23-1 is placed among ORFs of uncertain function. This CDR3 region has 14 residues. The V gene lost 8 bases and the J gene lost 0 bases, with 11 bases spanning the gap. The CDR3 bases are TGCGCCAGCCCTGCCCCGAGCTCCTACAATGAGCAGTTCTTC. Translating it yields CASPAPSSYNEQFF.

This chain joins TRBV28 and TRBJ1-5, with D possibly matching TRBD1 (6 bases). Trimming left V 4 bases short and J 6 bases short, with 13 bases between. CDR3 length equals 14 residues. CDR1 is MDHEN and CDR2 is SYDVKM in the germline V gene. The CDR3 bases are TGTGCCAGCAGTTACAGGGTAATCAGTCAGCCCCAGCATTTT. It translates to CASSYRVISQPQHF.

The genes are TRBV7-9 and TRBJ2-2; TRBD2 agrees at 10 bases. The length of the CDR3 is 16 residues. CDR1 is SEHNR and CDR2 is FQNEAQ in the germline V gene (reference sequence). The V gene end was trimmed by 8 bases and the J gene end by 5 bases; junction bases not matched to a gene: 11. The CDR3 sequence: CASLGELAGVTGELFF. DNA of the CDR3: TGTGCCAGCCTCGGTGAGCTAGCGGGAGTTACCGGGGAGCTGTTTTTT. The full variable domain, completed using reference TRBV7-9 and TRBJ2-2, is DTGVSQNPRHKITKRGQNVTFRCDPISEHNRLYWYRQTLGQGPEFLTYFQNEAQLEKSRLLSDRFSAERPKGSFSTLEIQRTEQGDSAMYLCASLGELAGVTGELFFGEGSRLTVL.

CDR3 region: CASSEPPDTEAFF. CDR3 in DNA: TGTGCCAGCAGTGAACCGCCAGACACTGAAGCTTTCTTT. The chain links TRBV25-1 to TRBJ1-1; D gene uncertain. The CDR3 runs 13 residues. V shed 2 bases and J shed 3 bases, with 7 bases lying between them. From germline, CDR1 is MGHDK and CDR2 SYGVNS.

V and J are TRBV11-2 and TRBJ2-3; 7 bases agree with TRBD2. Per germline, CDR1 SGHAT and CDR2 FQNNGV. The CDR3 runs 13 residues. V shed 0 bases and J 11 bases; nucleotides not matched to a gene: 5. This chain's CDR3 is CASSLEWAGEQYF. The CDR3 DNA follows: TGTGCCAGCAGCTTAGAGTGGGCGGGAGAGCAGTATTTT.

The gene calls are TRBV6-6 and TRBJ2-3; D remains ambiguous. V was clipped by 6 bases and J by 6 bases, with 13 bases between them. The CDR3 runs to 13 residues. Germline CDR1 reads MNHNY; CDR2 reads SVGAGI (reference sequence). The CDR3 is CASSPSMWDTQYF. The CDR3 DNA reads TGTGCCAGCAGCCCCTCGATGTGGGATACGCAGTATTTT.

The DNA for the CDR3 is TGCGCCAGCAGTCAATCGGACAGCAGAACCGGGGAGCTGTTTTTT. Amino acid sequence: CASSQSDSRTGELFF. The chain combines TRBV23-1 with TRBJ2-2, with D possibly being TRBD1 (6 bases). TRBV23-1 is sorted into the ORF group, with uncertain function. Deletions cut 0 bases from V and 5 bases from J, with 10 bases between. CDR3 length equals 15 residues.

The rearrangement uses TRBV27 and TRBJ2-1, with no clear D. The germline V gene has CDR1 MNHEY and CDR2 SMNVEV (reference sequence). The V end was cut by 7 bases, the J end by 15 bases, with 19 bases between. This CDR3 has 12 amino acids. CDR3 bases: TGTGCCAGCACGGAAGGTAGACACTTGTGGTTCTTC. It codes for CASTEGRHLWFF.

This chain connects TRBV9 to TRBJ1-1; 7 positions agree with TRBD1. This CDR3 has 16 residues. Per germline, CDR1 SGDLS and CDR2 YYNGEE. The V and J ends lost 0 bases and 6 bases, in that order; junction bases with no gene match: 11. CDR3 residues: CASSVGVGTVKPEAFF. CDR3 DNA sequence: TGTGCCAGCAGCGTAGGGGTCGGGACAGTAAAACCTGAAGCTTTCTTT.

This chain connects TRBV27 to TRBJ2-2; maybe TRBD2 (5 bases). V was shortened by 3 bases and J by 4 bases, with 12 bases between the two germline ends. The CDR3 length is 15 residues. Germline loops: CDR1 MNHEY, CDR2 SMNVEV (reference sequence). This CDR3 reads CASSFSVEGTGELFF. CDR3 bases: TGTGCCAGCAGTTTTTCGGTTGAGGGCACCGGGGAGCTGTTTTTT.

The rearrangement uses TRBV19 and TRBJ1-1; TRBD1 agrees at 7 bases. Germline V CDR1 and CDR2: LNHDA, SQIVND (reference sequence). J gave up 5 bases and V 4 bases, and 7 bases lay outside the gene matches. There are 14 residues in the CDR3. The CDR3 bases are TGTGCCAGTAGTAATCGAGGGGGCAGGACTGAAGCTTTCTTT. Residues: CASSNRGGRTEAFF. Complete variable domain (other parts from reference TRBV19 and TRBJ1-1): DGGITQSPKYLFRKEGQNVTLSCEQNLNHDAMYWYRQDPGQGLRLIYYSQIVNDFQKGDIAEGYSVSREKKESFPLTVTSAQKNPTAFYLCASSNRGGRTEAFFGQGTRLTVV.

With respect to this clone: Other DNA sequences of this sample code for an identical CDR3. The J gene is TRBJ2-1, the V gene TRBV7-9; 9 bases align to TRBD2. The germline CDR1 and CDR2 sequences are SEHNR and FQNEAQ (reference sequence). The CDR3 covers 15 residues. J was trimmed by 0 bases and V by 5 bases; bases with no gene match: 2. The CDR3 spells CASSLSGSSYNEQFF. DNA of the CDR3: TGTGCCAGCAGCCTTAGCGGGAGCTCCTACAATGAGCAGTTCTTC.

The chain links TRBV5-6 to TRBJ2-7, with TRBD2 matching over 8 bases. Trimming at V came to 4 bases and at J to 5 bases, leaving 14 bases not matched to a gene. In germline, CDR1 is SGHDT, CDR2 YYEEEE. The CDR3 extends over 16 amino acids. The CDR3 loop is CASSPPGLVSADEQYF. The CDR3 region has the DNA TGTGCCAGCAGCCCACCGGGACTAGTGTCTGCCGACGAGCAGTACTTC.

J is TRBJ2-7 and V is TRBV28, with 9 bases identical to TRBD1. V shed 1 base, J shed 4 bases, and the junction held 5 bases outside the gene matches. Germline CDR1 reads MDHEN; CDR2 reads SYDVKM. The CDR3 is 15 amino acids. The CDR3 loop reads CASSLYRGLGYEQYF. The CDR3 nucleotides are TGTGCCAGCAGTTTATACAGGGGGCTGGGGTACGAGCAGTACTTC.

The chain carries TRBV5-8 and TRBJ2-5; a possible D gene is TRBD1 (6 bases). The CDR3 is made up of 15 amino acids. Germline CDR1 SGHTS, CDR2 YDEGEE. V shed 0 bases and J shed 3 bases, with 12 bases lying between them. The CDR3: CASSLESWTEETQYF. The DNA for the CDR3 is TGTGCCAGCAGCTTGGAGTCTTGGACAGAAGAGACCCAGTACTTC.

The V call is TRBV13, the J call TRBJ2-3; weak D call: TRBD2 (5 bases). CDR1 is PRHDT and CDR2 is FYEKMQ in the germline V gene (reference sequence). V was shortened by 3 bases and J by 1 base, with 8 bases between the two germline ends. CDR3 size: 14 residues. Written as DNA, the CDR3 is TGTGCCAGCAGCTTCCGGACTGGCACAGATACGCAGTATTTT. This sequence encodes CASSFRTGTDTQYF.

The rearrangement joins TRBV29-1 to TRBJ2-1; 7 nucleotides agree with TRBD1. V shed 7 bases and J 7 bases; nucleotides not matched to a gene: 4. Germline V gives CDR1 SQVTM, CDR2 ANQGSEA. CDR3 length: 11 amino acids. DNA for the CDR3: TGCAGCGCAACCAGGGGGAATGAGCAGTTCTTC. Translated: CSATRGNEQFF.

The rearrangement links TRBV15 to TRBJ2-5; 13 nucleotides match TRBD2. The CDR3 consists of 16 residues. Germline V CDR1 and CDR2: LNHNV, YYDKDF (reference sequence). Unmatched junction bases numbered 6, after V lost 5 bases and J lost 3 bases. CDR3 in DNA: TGTGCCACCAGCTCCACCGGGACTAGCGGGGAAGAGACCCAGTACTTC. Protein sequence: CATSSTGTSGEETQYF.